The 19 T cell receptor beta chains listed next were all sequenced from one sample in a study of blood T cell repertoires in COVID-19. Libraries were prepared by immunoSEQ multiplex PCR; TCRdb keeps only in-frame clonotypes and omits some of them. The sample carries roughly 260,000 clones, around 86% recorded once. Sequenced input: PBMCs or T cells enriched from blood (not recorded which). Receptors were obtained from a woman younger than 35 who had recovered from COVID-19.

The chain couples TRBV5-5 to TRBJ2-7, with TRBD1 matching over 7 bases. Germline trimming cut 4 bases from V and 3 bases from J; bases unmatched to any gene: 10. Germline CDR1 and CDR2: SGHKS and YYEKEE (reference sequence). The CDR3 sequence is 15 residues long. The CDR3 coding sequence is TGTGCCAGCAGCCTGATTTTAACAGGGGTCTACGAGCAGTACTTC. This translates into CASSLILTGVYEQYF.

The chain recombines TRBV5-1 with TRBJ1-3, with D perhaps matching TRBD1 (5 bases). Germline V gene lookup returns CDR1 SGHRS and CDR2 YFSETQ. Trimming shortened V by 4 bases and J by 1 base, and 12 bases separated the two germline ends. CDR3 length equals 15 residues. The CDR3 DNA sequence: TGCGCCAGCAGCCCCCAGGGATCTTCTGGAAACACCATATATTTT. Protein sequence: CASSPQGSSGNTIYF.

This clone showed up just once. The rearrangement joins TRBV30 to TRBJ1-1; unclear D gene. V dropped 0 bases and J dropped 3 bases, with 8 bases sitting between them. Germline CDR1 is GTSNPN and CDR2 is SVGIG (reference sequence). The CDR3 consists of 13 residues. The CDR3 spells CAWSVERDTEAFF. The CDR3 DNA reads as TGTGCCTGGAGTGTAGAACGGGACACTGAAGCTTTCTTT.

The chain couples TRBV7-9 to TRBJ2-1; TRBD2 aligns across 7 bases. The CDR3 consists of 15 residues. V was pared by 6 bases and J by 6 bases, with 11 bases of the junction left unmatched. Per germline, CDR1 SEHNR and CDR2 FQNEAQ (reference sequence). The CDR3 DNA follows: TGTGCCAGCAGTCCAGGGAGGGCGTATTCCAATGAGCAGTTCTTC. Protein sequence: CASSPGRAYSNEQFF.

The V gene is TRBV7-2, the J gene TRBJ1-3; unclear D gene. This CDR3 comprises 12 residues. Germline CDR1 SGHTA, CDR2 FQGNSA. V shed 5 bases and J shed 6 bases, with 8 bases lying between them. CDR3 nucleotides: TGTGCCAGCAGCCCCCCATCAAACACCATATATTTT. Its protein is CASSPPSNTIYF.

The chain links TRBV18 to TRBJ1-5; D is uncertain. CDR3 length equals 16 residues. V was pared by 3 bases and J by 0 bases, with 12 bases between. The germline V gene has CDR1 KGHSH and CDR2 LQKENI. The CDR3 nucleotides are TGTGCCAGCTCACCCAATCAGATAAGTAGCAATCAGCCCCAGCATTTT. Encoded protein: CASSPNQISSNQPQHF. Full variable domain (rest looked up from reference TRBV18 and TRBJ1-5): NAGVMQNPRHLVRRRGQEARLRCSPMKGHSHVYWYRQLPEEGLKFMVYLQKENIIDESGMPKERFSAEFPKEGPSILRIQQVVRGDSAAYFCASSPNQISSNQPQHFGDGTRLSIL.

The chain is built from TRBV12-3 or TRBV12-4 and TRBJ2-7; D is ambiguous. The CDR3 has 13 residues. V was cut by 3 bases and J by 3 bases, with 9 bases left in between. The CDR3 bases are TGTGCCAGCAGTTTTATGGCCCGCTACGAGCAGTACTTC. Translated, it gives CASSFMARYEQYF.

The chain employs TRBV6-5 and TRBJ2-4, with 8 nucleotides matching TRBD1. Looked up from germline, CDR1 is MNHEY and CDR2 is SVGAGI. The CDR3 covers 16 residues. J was trimmed by 0 bases and V by 3 bases; bases with no gene match: 4. The CDR3 nucleotides are TGTGCCAGCAGTTATACAGGGGGGATAGCCAAAAACATTCAGTACTTC. Translation gives CASSYTGGIAKNIQYF.

This clone appeared a single time. V gene TRBV19 combines with J gene TRBJ2-3; 15 bases map to TRBD2. V dropped 4 bases and J dropped 3; count of bases not matched to a gene: 5. Germline CDR1 reads LNHDA; CDR2 reads SQIVND (reference sequence). This CDR3 is 17 amino acids long. CDR3: CASSTGLAGGRTDTQYF. For the CDR3, the DNA is TGTGCCAGTAGTACCGGACTAGCGGGAGGGAGGACAGATACGCAGTATTTT.

The rearrangement uses TRBV28 and TRBJ2-3; possibly TRBD2 for D (6 bases). Germline CDR1 is MDHEN and CDR2 is SYDVKM. The V end was cut by 5 bases, the J end by 0 bases, with 12 bases between. The CDR3 contains 15 residues. In DNA, the CDR3 is TGTGCCAGCAGTCTGGTAAGCGGGAGCACAGATACGCAGTATTTT. It specifies CASSLVSGSTDTQYF.

This chain joins TRBV7-2 and TRBJ2-1, with a weak D call TRBD1 (7 bases). The CDR3 contains 17 residues. Trimming left V 4 bases short and J 0 bases short, with 16 bases between. Germline CDR1 SGHTA, CDR2 FQGNSA. Here the CDR3 reads CASSSQARGDSYNEQFF. The CDR3 DNA follows: TGTGCCAGCAGCTCGCAGGCCAGGGGGGACTCCTACAATGAGCAGTTCTTC.

The chain carries TRBV5-5 and TRBJ2-2, with D tentatively TRBD2 (6 bases). CDR1 SGHKS and CDR2 YYEKEE come from the germline V gene (reference sequence). This CDR3 is 14 amino acids long. Trimming cost V 2 bases and J 6 bases, with 11 bases left between them. The CDR3 bases are TGTGCCAGCAGCTTACTAGGGGAGGCCGGGGAGCTGTTTTTT. Amino acids: CASSLLGEAGELFF.

The rearrangement joins TRBV10-3 to TRBJ1-5, with TRBD1 matching over 7 bases. The ends lost 3 bases at V and 6 bases at J; junction bases unmatched: 17. In germline, CDR1 is ENHRY, CDR2 SYGVKD. The CDR3 has 18 amino acids. Here the CDR3 DNA reads TGTGCCATCAGTGAAAGTAACAGGGGAAGTGGATGGACTCAGCCCCAGCATTTT. Translated, it gives CAISESNRGSGWTQPQHF.

This clone is a singleton in its sample. The chain carries TRBV4-1 and TRBJ1-5; tentatively, D is TRBD1 (5 bases). Trimming shortened V by 0 bases and J by 4 bases, and 19 bases separated the two germline ends. The germline gives CDR1 MGHRA, CDR2 YSYEKL. CDR3 length: 18 amino acids. CDR3 coding DNA: TGCGCCAGCAGCCAAGATCATCTTGGTATCGGGGGGAATCAGCCCCAGCATTTT. This gives the protein CASSQDHLGIGGNQPQHF.

This clone was detected only once. This chain links TRBV6-2 or TRBV6-3 with TRBJ2-5; 7 bases are shared with TRBD1. The CDR3 runs to 15 residues. Germline values: CDR1 MNHEY, CDR2 SVGEGT. V was clipped by 4 bases and J by 3 bases; unmatched bases: 8. CDR3 region: CASSSDRVGEETQYF. In DNA form, the CDR3 reads TGTGCCAGCAGTTCCGACAGGGTGGGAGAAGAGACCCAGTACTTC.

This chain joins TRBV7-9 and TRBJ1-2; D uncertain. The length of the CDR3 is 12 residues. V dropped 3 bases and J dropped 7 bases, with 9 bases sitting between them. Per germline, CDR1 SEHNR and CDR2 FQNEAQ (reference sequence). The CDR3 sequence: CASSLPRFGYTF. CDR3 nucleotides: TGTGCCAGCAGCTTGCCGAGGTTTGGCTACACCTTC. The variable domain in full, completed from reference TRBV7-9 and TRBJ1-2, reads DTGVSQNPRHKITKRGQNVTFRCDPISEHNRLYWYRQTLGQGPEFLTYFQNEAQLEKSRLLSDRFSAERPKGSFSTLEIQRTEQGDSAMYLCASSLPRFGYTFGSGTRLTVV.

The chain links TRBV15 to TRBJ2-3; D unclear. Deletions cut 5 bases from V and 1 base from J, with 10 bases between. CDR1 LNHNV and CDR2 YYDKDF come from the germline V gene (reference sequence). The CDR3 sequence is 14 residues long. The CDR3 sequence is CATSLRFGTDTQYF. The CDR3 nucleotides read TGTGCCACCAGCCTGCGATTTGGCACAGATACGCAGTATTTT. The full variable domain, in which reference TRBV15 and TRBJ2-3 provide the parts outside the CDR3, is DAMVIQNPRYQVTQFGKPVTLSCSQTLNHNVMYWYQQKSSQAPKLLFHYYDKDFNNEADTPDNFQSRRPNTSFCFLDIRSPGLGDTAMYLCATSLRFGTDTQYFGPGTRLTVL.

This clone has more than one count but fewer than ten. The chain uses TRBV10-3 and TRBJ2-7; perhaps TRBD2 as D (5 bases). The V end was cut by 3 bases, the J end by 3 bases, with 12 bases between. Germline V gives CDR1 ENHRY, CDR2 SYGVKD. CDR3 length: 14 amino acids. The CDR3 sequence: CAISEGRAGYEQYF. As DNA, the CDR3 is TGTGCCATCAGTGAAGGCCGGGCGGGCTACGAGCAGTACTTC.

This clone was observed a few times. This chain joins TRBV28 and TRBJ2-7; D possibly corresponds to TRBD1 (6 bases). The CDR3 spans 16 residues. V lost 7 bases and J 0 bases, leaving 19 bases between the germline ends. The V gene's germline CDR1 is MDHEN and CDR2 SYDVKM. The CDR3 spells CASTRAGTLNSYEQYF. CDR3 coding DNA: TGTGCCAGCACTAGAGCCGGGACACTTAACTCCTACGAGCAGTACTTC.